The present entry profiles one T cell receptor (beta chain) with its context. Its recognized antigen is unknown. Base qualities were left out, and no much larger clone turns up one base away. The time point label of this sample denotes: pre-treatment sample, taken before nivolumab and TIL therapy. Adults with stage 4 NSCLC were enrolled in a dual-center phase I trial from late 2017 to January 2020. Samples were obtained from a single-arm, open-label phase I trial in which tumor-infiltrating lymphocyte therapy with nivolumab was evaluated in advanced non-small cell lung cancer. Blood mononuclear cells from EDTA tubes were isolated by Ficoll gradient, snap-frozen as pellets, and DNA was extracted with a Qiagen mini-prep kit. The data belong to a study of TIL therapy for anti-PD-1-resistant metastatic lung cancer (dated by TCRdb to about 2021). Regarding the research as a whole: Tumors were harvested prior to any PD-1/PD-L1 blockade, after which nivolumab was administered to patients, and lymphodepletion, expanded TIL infusion and IL-2 were given to patients who progressed. T cell receptor beta sequencing of tumor and peripheral blood was used to follow clonotypes across the tumor, the expanded TIL product and serial blood samples. Most of the cohort had lung adenocarcinoma, several tumors were EGFR-mutant and two were ALK-rearranged, and half of the patients were current or former smokers. Enrolled patients had a median age of around 50 years (range 38-75) and a median tumor PD-L1 proportion score of roughly 6%. A median non-synonymous tumor mutation burden of under 1.9 mutations per megabase was determined across the cohort by whole-exome sequencing.

TCR beta CDR3 regions were amplified from genomic DNA with the immunoSEQ v3 hsTCRB kit using bias-controlled multiplex PCR. TCR libraries were sequenced on an Illumina NextSeq 500 to about 2 million read pairs for survey level or roughly 5-6.5 million for deep level. Per the source publication's procedure: V, D and J genes were assigned, non-productive sequences were removed, and clonality was reported by immunoSEQ Analyzer software. To compare repertoires between infused TIL and blood, productive Simpson clonality was used along with the Morisita overlap index of productive TRB rearrangements. For each clone in blood, the absolute clonotype count was estimated by multiplying the lymphocyte count by the CD3+ fraction and by the clone's productive frequency. TCRdb stores this immuneACCESS table with in-frame sequences only. Part of the clones is absent; in the studies checked, under half of the shortfall reflects unresolved V genes, and no reason is known for the rest. V, J and clone size reflect that table, while D and trimming were determined from the DNA. For this sample the table gives about 16,000 clones, of which less than 80% were detected only once. The top ten constitute more than 30% of the sample.

Here is what the overall study found, with its caveats: Clonotypes from the infused TIL partially replaced the baseline peripheral repertoire and then declined over months, and persistence showed no apparent association with response. The study protocol defined all tumor marker inferences as exploratory. Generalizability was limited because the cohort was highly selected, with more treatment-naive, never-smoker and oncogene-addicted patients included than is typical.

The V and J ends are trimmed by 1 base and 6 bases, leaving 15 bases between them. CDR1 LNHDA and CDR2 SQIVND are derived from the germline V gene (reference sequence). Spanning cysteine to phenylalanine, the CDR3 consists of 16 amino acids. The kept DNA is CDR3 alone, 48 bases in frame from the first base. Recombination joined TRBV19 with TRBJ2-2, and the D gene may be TRBD1, 6 bases matching. The sample here was blood, taken at baseline. This receptor was obtained from a person between 30 and 79 years old with non-small cell lung cancer. The CDR3 protein is CASSIARGDGSGELFF. DNA sequence: TGTGCCAGTAGTATAGCCAGGGGAGATGGGTCCGGGGAGCTGTTTTTT.